A selection of T cell receptor beta chains follows, all from one sample in a study of identical twins. TCRdb reprocessed the 5' RACE reads with MiXCR, giving one entry per CDR3 protein. The data hold a few hundred thousand distinct CDR3 sequences, with 20% to 25% observed a single time. These data were also reused for a study on T cells expressing NK-cell markers.

Sequencing was performed on CD4+ T cells sorted from blood. Source of these receptors: a woman in her late teens or twenties in good health. CDR3s include the opening cysteine and the closing phenylalanine or tryptophan. Each record gives: D gene, J gene, clone size, V gene, CDR3 length, CDR3 DNA, CDR3 protein. D genes are given only for firm matches. The size field is filled for only some rows; it gives once, few, many or a size class.

TRBD1,TRBJ1-4,few,TRBV12-3/TRBV12-4,15,TGTGCCAGCAGCCGTTCAGGGACAGTTAATGAAAAACTGTTTTTT,CASSRSGTVNEKLFF
TRBD1,TRBJ2-3,-,TRBV20-1,12,TGCGGTGGGACAGGGAGGAGAGATACGCAGTATTTT,CGGTGRRDTQYF
TRBD1,TRBJ1-4,-,TRBV4-3,19,TGCGCCAGCAGCCAAGTATTCTACAGGGGTGACAGGGATAGCGAAAAACTGTTTTTT,CASSQVFYRGDRDSEKLFF
-,TRBJ2-1,-,TRBV29-1,11,TGCAGCGCGTCAACCCACAATGAGCAGTTCTTC,CSASTHNEQFF
-,TRBJ2-7,-,TRBV5-1,18,TGCGCCAGCAGCTTGGCCAGGGACTTATTAAGGACGACCTACGAGCAGTACTTC,CASSLARDLLRTTYEQYF
TRBD1,TRBJ2-7,once,TRBV12-3/TRBV12-4,12,TGTGCCAGCAGCGAGGGGGCTTACGAGCAGTACTTC,CASSEGAYEQYF
-,TRBJ2-5,-,TRBV20-1,11,TGCAGTGCCAAACGTCGAGAGACCCAGTACTTC,CSAKRRETQYF
-,TRBJ2-7,-,TRBV21-1,14,TGTGCCAGCAGCAAAATCTTGGCCACCTACGAGCAGTACTTC,CASSKILATYEQYF
TRBD2,TRBJ2-1,-,TRBV29-1,14,TGCAGCGGCACTAGCGGGCTAACCTACAATGAGCAGTTCTTC,CSGTSGLTYNEQFF
-,TRBJ2-6,-,TRBV6-5,15,TGTGCCAGCAGTTACCGGCACTCTGGGGCCAACGTCCTGACTTTC,CASSYRHSGANVLTF
-,TRBJ2-3,-,TRBV24-1,14,TGTGCCACCAGTGATGGCGAGGGTGCAGATACGCAGTATTTT,CATSDGEGADTQYF
TRBD2,TRBJ2-5,-,TRBV20-1,13,TGCAGTGCTAGATTGACTAGCCAGGAGACCCAGTACTTC,CSARLTSQETQYF
TRBD1,TRBJ2-2,-,TRBV27,14,TGTGCCAGCAGTTTAGGGACAGAGGACCGGGAGCTGTTTTTT,CASSLGTEDRELFF
-,TRBJ2-7,-,TRBV6-1,13,TGTGCCAGCAGGTCTGACAATTCCTACGAGCAGTACTTC,CASRSDNSYEQYF
-,TRBJ2-3,-,TRBV21-1,17,TGTGCCAGCAGCAAAGTTGCGGTAGCGGAATCCACAGATACGCAGTATTTT,CASSKVAVAESTDTQYF
TRBD1,TRBJ2-7,-,TRBV20-1,14,TGCAGTGCTTTTCCTCCGGGACAGCGTAACGAGCAGTACTTC,CSAFPPGQRNEQYF
-,TRBJ2-2,-,TRBV9,16,TGTGCCAGCAGCGTAGCTCCAGCGCCGAACACCGGGGAGCTGTTTTTT,CASSVAPAPNTGELFF
-,TRBJ2-7,-,TRBV5-1,14,TGCGCCAGCAGCAGTAGGGGTACGGGGTACGAGCAGTACTTC,CASSSRGTGYEQYF
-,TRBJ1-4,many,TRBV20-1,15,TGCAGTGTTTTCCCGGGACGGACAACTAATGAAAAACTGTTTTTT,CSVFPGRTTNEKLFF
TRBD2,TRBJ2-7,-,TRBV7-2,15,TGTGCCAGCAGCGAAATGGGACTAGGGATTAACGAGCAGTACTTC,CASSEMGLGINEQYF
-,TRBJ1-5,-,TRBV12-3/TRBV12-4,17,TGTGCCAGCAGTGCTCAGGGACTGAGGGGGGGGAGACAGCCCCAGCATTTT,CASSAQGLRGGRQPQHF
-,TRBJ2-2,once,TRBV7-9,15,TGTGCCAGCAGCTTAGACGGACACCACACCGGGGAGCTGTTTTTT,CASSLDGHHTGELFF
-,TRBJ2-1,few,TRBV6-5,15,TGTGCCAGCAGTTACTTCGGGGGTTCCTACAATGAGCAGTTCTTC,CASSYFGGSYNEQFF
TRBD2,TRBJ2-7,-,TRBV3-1,17,TGTGCCAGCAGCTCAGGTAGCGGGGGCGAGGCAACCTACGAGCAGTACTTC,CASSSGSGGEATYEQYF
-,TRBJ1-1,-,TRBV4-1,15,TGCGCCAGCAGGCTGGGTACAGGGAAAAACACAGAAGCTTTCTTT,CASRLGTGKNTEAFF
-,TRBJ2-3,many,TRBV7-2,12,TGTGCCAGCAGTTTCTCTCCAGATACGCAGTATTTT,CASSFSPDTQYF
TRBD2,TRBJ2-7,few,TRBV10-3,14,TGTGCCATCAGTGAGTCGGGCCTAGCGGGCGAGCAGTACTTC,CAISESGLAGEQYF
-,TRBJ2-2,-,TRBV9,15,TGTGCCAGCAGCGTCCGAGGGCTTCTCGCCGGGGAGCTGTTTTTT,CASSVRGLLAGELFF
-,TRBJ2-1,-,TRBV7-9,16,TGTGCCAGCAGCCCCGCGGCGTGGACAGTAAACAATGAGCAGTTCTTC,CASSPAAWTVNNEQFF
TRBD1,TRBJ2-4,-,TRBV12-5,15,TGTGCTAGTGGTTTGGTACGAGGACAGGAAAACATTCAGTACTTC,CASGLVRGQENIQYF
TRBD2,TRBJ2-1,few,TRBV29-1,13,TGCAGCGGGGCGGGAGCGGCGGTCAATGAGCAGTTCTTC,CSGAGAAVNEQFF
-,TRBJ1-1,-,TRBV6-1,14,TGTGCCAGCAGTCGACGGGACGCGAACACTGAAGCTTTCTTT,CASSRRDANTEAFF
TRBD2,TRBJ2-3,few,TRBV2,14,TGTGCCAGCAGTAGGACTAGCGGGAAGGATACGCAGTATTTT,CASSRTSGKDTQYF
TRBD2,TRBJ2-1,-,TRBV20-1,19,TGCAGTGCTAGAGATCTCGGACTAGCGGGAAATATTCGACCCAATGAGCAGTTCTTC,CSARDLGLAGNIRPNEQFF